This TCR beta chain originates from a study of blood T cell repertoires in COVID-19. The CDR3 is 14 amino acids. Germline V gives CDR1 SGHVS, CDR2 FQNEAQ. The junction had 5 bases not matched to a gene; V was cut back by 6 bases and J by 7 bases. Authors' processing steps: Estimation of nucleated cell counts was performed using reference gene primer amplification. The data were produced by immunoSEQ multiplex PCR, yet TCRdb's version contains in-frame clones alone and is incomplete. V and J calls and clone size are copied from that table; D and trimming were computed from the DNA. The table shows some 170,000 clones, with roughly 90% occurring only once.

The sequencing input was peripheral blood. The V call is TRBV7-8, the J call TRBJ1-6; 8 positions agree with TRBD1. This TCR was sampled from a man aged 60-69 years with active or convalescent COVID-19. The CDR3 DNA is TGTGCCAGCAGGTACAGGGGGTCAAATTCACCCCTCCACTTT. It codes for CASRYRGSNSPLHF.